The entry below gives a single TCR beta chain sequence along with its context. Its specificity is not known. The V gene's germline CDR1 is SGHTA and CDR2 FQGNSA. The CDR3 is 17 residues long. The trim removed 3 bases at V and 1 base at J, leaving 7 bases unmatched. The sample belongs to a study of cytomegalovirus exposure and HLA in healthy donors. The assay was immunoSEQ multiplex PCR, and TCRdb's table has in-frame clones only and misses some. The sample has some 98,000 clones, roughly 89% seen once. Study-wide results and caveats: It was 164 TCR beta chains that were listed as cytomegalovirus-associated.

What was sequenced was PBMCs. This receptor was taken from a woman in her thirties in good health and CMV-seronegative. The chain couples TRBV7-2 to TRBJ2-7, with 12 bases matching TRBD2. The CDR3, as DNA: TGTGCCAGCAGCTTGCTAGCGGGAGGGGTTGGGTCCTACGAGCAGTACTTC. This gives the protein CASSLLAGGVGSYEQYF.